One T cell receptor (beta chain) is described in this entry. The data stem from a study of blood T cell repertoires in COVID-19. Study as a whole: The samples span acute and convalescent COVID-19 from the United States, Italy and Spain.

In the original workflow: Reference gene primer amplification gave estimated nucleated cell counts. The table came from immunoSEQ multiplex PCR; TCRdb's copy has only in-frame clones and leaves some out. The V and J calls and clone size were taken over from that table, and D and trimming were inferred from the DNA. The repertoire consists of 200,000 to 300,000 clones, with around 90% occurring once and the leading ten covering about 2.5%. Material for sequencing was peripheral blood. The source is a person aged 18 to 30 with COVID-19, enrolled during active disease.

The CDR3 here is CASSRSGLAGTDTQYF. In nucleotides, the CDR3 is TGTGCCAGCAGCCGATCGGGACTAGCGGGTACAGATACGCAGTATTTT. V gene TRBV6-6 combines with J gene TRBJ2-3; 12 bases are shared with TRBD2. Germline lookup yields CDR1 MNHNY and CDR2 SVGAGI (reference sequence). The ends lost 6 bases at V and 3 bases at J; junction bases unmatched: 7. The CDR3 sequence is 16 residues long.